The following is a T cell receptor (beta chain) sequence with its context. Trimming removed 4 bases from V and 6 bases from J; junction bases left unmatched: 9. This CDR3 has 15 amino acids. The V gene's germline CDR1 is MDHEN and CDR2 SYDVKM. This sample stems from a study of T cell repertoires in cytomegalovirus infection. A single record per CDR3 protein comes from TCRdb applying MiXCR to the reads. The data hold around 260,000 distinct CDR3 sequences, with more than 20% observed a single time. The V and J genes are TRBV28 and TRBJ2-1; the match to TRBD1 covers 7 bases. This TCR derives from a human donor in good health (CMV status not recorded). Some clones in this sample may be carry-over from other donors' samples. Sequencing was carried out using PBMCs. CDR3 loop: CASSYYRQGSNEQFF. DNA of the CDR3: TGTGCCAGCAGTTACTACAGACAGGGCTCCAATGAGCAGTTCTTC.